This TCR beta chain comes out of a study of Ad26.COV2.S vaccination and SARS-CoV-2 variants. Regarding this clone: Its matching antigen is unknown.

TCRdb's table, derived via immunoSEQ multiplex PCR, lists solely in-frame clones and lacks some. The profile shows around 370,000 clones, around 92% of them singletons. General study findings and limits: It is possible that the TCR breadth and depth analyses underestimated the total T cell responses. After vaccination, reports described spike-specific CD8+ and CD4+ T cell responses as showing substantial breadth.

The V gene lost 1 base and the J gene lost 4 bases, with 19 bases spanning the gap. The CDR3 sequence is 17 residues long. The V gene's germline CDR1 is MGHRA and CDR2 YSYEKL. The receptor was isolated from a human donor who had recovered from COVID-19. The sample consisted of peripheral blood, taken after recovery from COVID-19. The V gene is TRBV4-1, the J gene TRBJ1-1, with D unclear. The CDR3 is CASSQGFTRGIFTEAFF. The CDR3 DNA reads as TGCGCCAGCAGCCAAGGTTTCACGAGAGGGATATTCACTGAAGCTTTCTTT.